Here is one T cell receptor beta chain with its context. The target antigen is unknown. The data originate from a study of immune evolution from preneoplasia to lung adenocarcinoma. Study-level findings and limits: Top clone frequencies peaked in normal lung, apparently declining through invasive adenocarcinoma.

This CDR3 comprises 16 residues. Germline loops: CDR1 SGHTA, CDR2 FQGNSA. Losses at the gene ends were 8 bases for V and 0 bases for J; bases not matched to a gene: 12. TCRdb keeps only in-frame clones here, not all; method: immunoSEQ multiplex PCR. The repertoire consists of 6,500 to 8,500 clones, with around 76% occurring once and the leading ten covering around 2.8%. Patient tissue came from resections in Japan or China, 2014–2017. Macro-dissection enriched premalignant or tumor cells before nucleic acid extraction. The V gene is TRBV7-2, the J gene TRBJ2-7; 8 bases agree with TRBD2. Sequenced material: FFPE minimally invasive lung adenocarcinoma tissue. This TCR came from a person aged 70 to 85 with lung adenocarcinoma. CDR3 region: CASSVPRGGLSYEQYF. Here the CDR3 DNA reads TGTGCCAGCTCTGTTCCCCGGGGGGGACTCTCCTACGAGCAGTACTTC. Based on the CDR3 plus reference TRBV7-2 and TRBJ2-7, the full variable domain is GAGVSQSPSNKVTEKGKDVELRCDPISGHTALYWYRQSLGQGLEFLIYFQGNSAPDKSGLPSDRFSAERTGGSVSTLTIQRTQQEDSAVYLCASSVPRGGLSYEQYFGPGTRLTVT.